Shown below are 15 T cell receptor beta chains from a single sample sequenced in a study of CD8+ T cells in alopecia areata. Reverse transcribed after extraction, RNA yielded cDNA as the sequencing template. Assay used: immunoSEQ multiplex PCR; TCRdb lists only in-frame clones, some missing. Of around 100,000 clones listed, around 59% are singletons. Sample: CD4+ T cells sorted from blood. The source is a human donor in good health.

V gene TRBV29-1 combines with J gene TRBJ2-2, with D unclear. Germline V gene sequence: CDR1 SQVTM, CDR2 ANQGSEA. There are 12 residues in the CDR3. V gave up 6 bases and J gave up 1 base, with 6 bases separating them. CDR3 bases: TGCAGCGTCCCAGGGAACACCGGGGAGCTGTTTTTT. Amino acid sequence: CSVPGNTGELFF.

The J gene is TRBJ1-1, the V gene TRBV29-1; D is ambiguous. V was cut by 4 bases and J by 5 bases, with 11 bases left in between. The V gene's germline CDR1 is SQVTM and CDR2 ANQGSEA. CDR3 length equals 12 residues. In nucleotides, the CDR3 is TGCAGCGTTGTTTCTGGGTTGACTGAAGCTTTCTTT. It yields the protein CSVVSGLTEAFF. Based on the CDR3 plus reference TRBV29-1 and TRBJ1-1, the full variable domain is SAVISQKPSRDICQRGTSLTIQCQVDSQVTMMFWYRQQPGQSLTLIATANQGSEATYESGFVIDKFPISRPNLTFSTLTVSNMSPEDSSIYLCSVVSGLTEAFFGQGTRLTVV.

This clone was observed a single time. The chain recombines TRBV9 with TRBJ1-6; D unclear. Trimming left V 0 bases short and J 7 bases short, with 14 bases between. CDR1 SGDLS and CDR2 YYNGEE come from the germline V gene. The CDR3 totals 16 residues. In DNA form, the CDR3 reads TGTGCCAGCAGCGTAGTCGCACAGTCCGCCAATTCACCCCTCCACTTT. Its protein product is CASSVVAQSANSPLHF.

This clone has just a few counts. The chain links TRBV6-5 to TRBJ1-2; D remains ambiguous. The germline V and J ends were trimmed by 0 bases and 7 bases, with 9 bases remaining between them. The CDR3 loop spans 13 amino acids. Germline V lookup: CDR1 MNHEY, CDR2 SVGAGI. The CDR3 spells CASSYSWARGYTF. CDR3 in DNA: TGTGCCAGCAGTTACTCCTGGGCCCGTGGCTACACCTTC.

Notes on this clone: The junction does not match germline at one end; this may be a read error. This chain links TRBV28 with TRBJ2-5, with TRBD2 matching over 11 bases. The CDR3 has 14 residues. CDR1 and CDR2 from the germline V gene are MDHEN and SYDVKM. The CDR3 DNA reads as TGTGCCAGCACTTTAGCGGGGGGGGCAGAGACCCAGTACTTC. Its protein is CASTLAGGAETQYF.

This CDR3 is CASSQDPAQGKQFF. CDR3 nucleotides: TGCGCCAGCAGCCAAGATCCCGCACAGGGCAAGCAGTTCTTC. The chain couples TRBV4-1 to TRBJ2-1; D possibly corresponds to TRBD1 (6 bases). The V gene's germline CDR1 is MGHRA and CDR2 YSYEKL. The germline V and J ends were trimmed by 0 bases and 11 bases, with 14 bases remaining between them. The CDR3 consists of 14 residues.

This clone was seen a handful of times. J is TRBJ2-7 and V is TRBV5-4, with 7 bases matching TRBD1. Germline V gene lookup returns CDR1 SGHNT and CDR2 YYREEE (reference sequence). V shed 2 bases and J 0 bases; nucleotides not matched to a gene: 5. The CDR3 sequence is 15 residues long. CDR3: CASSFGTADSYEQYF. The DNA for the CDR3 is TGTGCCAGCAGCTTTGGGACAGCCGACTCCTACGAGCAGTACTTC.

The gene calls are TRBV7-9 and TRBJ2-4, with 8 bases fitting TRBD2. Germline CDR1 and CDR2: SEHNR and FQNEAQ (reference sequence). CDR3 length equals 15 residues. Germline trimming cut 3 bases from V and 7 bases from J; bases unmatched to any gene: 8. The CDR3 DNA is TGTGCCAGCAGCTTCTGGCGGGGGGCGACGAACATTCAGTACTTC. Its translation: CASSFWRGATNIQYF.

J is TRBJ1-6 and V is TRBV30; D may be TRBD1 (6 bases). Germline CDR1 GTSNPN, CDR2 SVGIG (reference sequence). The CDR3 is 14 amino acids. With 4 bases removed from V and 8 bases from J, the gap between germline ends came to 15 bases. CDR3 bases: TGTGCCTGGAAATCGGTCAGGGGAGATTCACCCCTCCACTTT. This translates into CAWKSVRGDSPLHF.

J is TRBJ1-5 and V is TRBV10-3; 7 bases align to TRBD1. Unmatched junction bases numbered 1, after V lost 1 base and J lost 4 bases. Per the germline V gene, CDR1 is ENHRY and CDR2 is SYGVKD. The CDR3 runs 14 residues. For the CDR3, the DNA is TGTGCCATCAGTGAGTGGGGACAGAATCAGCCCCAGCATTTT. Its protein product is CAISEWGQNQPQHF.

V usage is TRBV6-5 and J usage is TRBJ1-1; D call uncertain. CDR1 is MNHEY and CDR2 is SVGAGI in the germline V gene. The CDR3 sequence is 14 residues long. Trimming stripped 6 bases from V and 1 base from J, with 12 bases between. The CDR3 region is CASSSPLENTEAFF. The CDR3 bases are TGTGCCAGCAGCTCCCCCCTGGAGAACACTGAAGCTTTCTTT.

This rearrangement joins TRBV27 to TRBJ1-2; no clear D. There are 14 residues in the CDR3. V lost 5 bases, J lost 4 bases, and 14 bases lay in between. From germline, CDR1 is MNHEY and CDR2 SMNVEV (reference sequence). In DNA form, the CDR3 reads TGTGCCAGCAGTCCGAGTCGATCTGGCTATGGCTACACCTTC. It is translated as CASSPSRSGYGYTF.

This chain uses TRBV10-3 with TRBJ2-7, with a weak D call TRBD1 (5 bases). The CDR3 totals 16 residues. Germline V gives CDR1 ENHRY, CDR2 SYGVKD. V was cut by 6 bases and J by 2 bases, with 20 bases left in between. CDR3 nucleotide sequence: TGTGCCATCAGCCGGTTGCTCAGGGATTCAACCTACGAGCAGTACTTC. It translates to CAISRLLRDSTYEQYF.

This clone was counted a few times. The chain employs TRBV19 and TRBJ1-1; 9 bases match TRBD1. After removal of 6 bases from V and 1 base from J, the junction contained 3 bases not matched to a gene. The germline V gene has CDR1 LNHDA and CDR2 SQIVND (reference sequence). The CDR3 has 14 residues. The CDR3 region has the DNA TGTGCCAGTAGATCGGACAGGGGGAACACTGAAGCTTTCTTT. Protein sequence: CASRSDRGNTEAFF.

The table lists this clone with a count of one. The rearrangement links TRBV5-1 to TRBJ2-6, with D perhaps matching TRBD2 (6 bases). The CDR3 runs to 18 residues. CDR1 is SGHRS and CDR2 is YFSETQ in the germline V gene. Trimming left V 0 bases short and J 0 bases short, with 13 bases between. CDR3 nucleotides: TGCGCCAGCAGCTTGGACGGAGGGGCGCACTCTGGGGCCAACGTCCTGACTTTC. Protein: CASSLDGGAHSGANVLTF.